This T cell receptor beta chain appears in the sequencing data of a study of shared T cell receptors in the human thymus. The data were produced by immunoSEQ multiplex PCR, yet TCRdb's version contains in-frame clones alone and is incomplete. The sample lists almost 550,000 clones; roughly 74% were seen once. Germline lookup yields CDR1 SGHDT and CDR2 YYEEEE. Trimming took 4 bases from V and 5 from J; bases not matched to a gene: 9. This CDR3 is 16 amino acids long. Another study also made use of these data, one on human thymus T cells. That paper states: Donation was from healthy Finnish infants who were having corrective surgery that addressed congenital heart defects. Thymic tissue was derived from resections collected during corrective heart surgery. Related research described strongly overlapping thymic repertoires in unrelated people.

This receptor was taken from a boy in the first two years of life with a congenital heart defect. The sample taken for sequencing was thymocytes. V is TRBV5-6 and J is TRBJ2-5, with TRBD2 identical over 12 bases. CDR3: CASSGRLAGEGETQYF. The CDR3 coding sequence is TGTGCCAGCAGCGGACGACTAGCGGGAGAGGGGGAGACCCAGTACTTC.